The 15 T cell receptor beta chains in this list originate from one sample, sequenced in a study of blood T cell repertoires in COVID-19. Some clones are missing from TCRdb's copy, which holds only in-frame ones; the method was immunoSEQ multiplex PCR. The table has about 86,000 clones, approximately 86% seen once. Sequenced material: peripheral blood. Receptors originate from a man between 45 and 60 years old with acute or convalescent COVID-19.

This clone appeared a few times. The rearrangement links TRBV5-1 to TRBJ2-1; 15 nucleotides agree with TRBD2. There are 16 residues in the CDR3. Per germline, CDR1 SGHRS and CDR2 YFSETQ. J was trimmed by 10 bases and V by 4 bases; bases with no gene match: 9. The CDR3 sequence is CASSTGLAGGRGEQFF. DNA for the CDR3: TGCGCCAGCAGCACGGGACTAGCGGGGGGCCGGGGAGAGCAGTTCTTC.

The chain carries TRBV4-3 and TRBJ1-3; the D is unclear. The CDR3 sequence is 16 residues long. Trimming took 0 bases from V and 5 from J, leaving 14 bases between them. The germline CDR1 and CDR2 sequences are LGHNA and YSLEER. This CDR3 reads CASSQDRTVRRNTIYF. The CDR3 DNA reads as TGCGCCAGCAGCCAAGATCGCACAGTCAGGAGAAACACCATATATTTT.

The chain couples TRBV10-3 to TRBJ2-7, with 9 bases matching TRBD1. CDR1 ENHRY and CDR2 SYGVKD come from the germline V gene. V was pared by 8 bases and J by 3 bases, with 8 bases of the junction left unmatched. This CDR3 has 14 amino acids. The CDR3 DNA reads TGTGCCATCGCACCCGGGACAGGGAACTACGAGCAGTACTTC. This sequence encodes CAIAPGTGNYEQYF.

The V and J genes are TRBV5-1 and TRBJ1-2; 12 nucleotides match TRBD1. The junction had 2 bases not matched to a gene; V was cut back by 0 bases and J by 8 bases. The CDR3 is 14 residues long. CDR1 SGHRS and CDR2 YFSETQ come from the germline V gene. The CDR3 DNA sequence: TGCGCCAGCAGCTTGGGGGACAGGGGGCTCGGCTACACCTTC. As protein: CASSLGDRGLGYTF.

This chain links TRBV6-2 or TRBV6-3 with TRBJ2-2; weak D call: TRBD1 (5 bases). CDR1 and CDR2 from the germline V gene are MNHEY and SVGEGT. Trimming left V 2 bases short and J 5 bases short, with 15 bases between. The CDR3 loop spans 16 amino acids. In nucleotides, the CDR3 is TGTGCCAGCAGTTACCTAGGGGCAGGGATGACCGGGGAGCTGTTTTTT. The encoded protein is CASSYLGAGMTGELFF.

CDR3 sequence (DNA): TGTGCCAGCAGCCCCTGGGACAGCTACGAGCAGTACTTC. As protein: CASSPWDSYEQYF. The chain employs TRBV5-6 and TRBJ2-7, with 7 nucleotides matching TRBD1. There are 13 residues in the CDR3. V gave up 4 bases and J gave up 3 bases; unmatched junction bases: 4. The germline V gene encodes CDR1 SGHDT and CDR2 YYEEEE.

This clone was counted between two and nine times. The chain is built from TRBV7-2 and TRBJ2-2; D gene unclear. V was clipped by 1 base and J by 0 bases, with 6 bases between them. The CDR3 contains 15 residues. The germline V gene has CDR1 SGHTA and CDR2 FQGNSA. The CDR3 nucleotides are TGTGCCAGCAGCTTAGTTAACTCGAACACCGGGGAGCTGTTTTTT. Residues: CASSLVNSNTGELFF.

This clone has a single count. V gene TRBV27 combines with J gene TRBJ2-1; the D gene is possibly TRBD2 (7 bases). V was clipped by 5 bases and J by 6 bases, with 23 bases between them. This CDR3 spans 17 amino acids. Per germline, CDR1 MNHEY and CDR2 SMNVEV (reference sequence). The CDR3 sequence: CASSPRGRGRAVNEQFF. Written as DNA, the CDR3 is TGTGCCAGCAGTCCCCGTGGGAGGGGGAGGGCGGTCAATGAGCAGTTCTTC.

The gene calls are TRBV5-4 and TRBJ2-3; 8 nucleotides match TRBD2. Trimming removed 4 bases from V and 5 bases from J; junction bases left unmatched: 12. The CDR3 consists of 16 residues. Germline V gene lookup returns CDR1 SGHNT and CDR2 YYREEE (reference sequence). CDR3 region: CASSPGGTNPRDTQYF. The CDR3 DNA is TGTGCCAGCAGCCCGGGGGGGACTAACCCGCGAGATACGCAGTATTTT.

CDR3 bases: TGTGCCAGTAGTCCCGGGGACAGGGGAGGTGAAAAACTGTTTTTT. It yields the protein CASSPGDRGGEKLFF. The chain joins TRBV19 to TRBJ1-4, with TRBD1 identical over 10 bases. Germline assignment: CDR1 LNHDA and CDR2 SQIVND (reference sequence). Germline trimming cut 5 bases from V and 7 bases from J; bases unmatched to any gene: 7. The CDR3 runs 15 residues.

This rearrangement joins TRBV4-2 to TRBJ1-2; possible D gene TRBD1, 6 bases. The CDR3 runs 14 residues. The germline V gene encodes CDR1 LGHNA and CDR2 YNFKEQ. V was trimmed by 1 base and J by 4 bases, leaving 10 bases between them. The CDR3 DNA reads TGTGCCAGCAGCCAAGTGGACAGTGTCTATGGCTACACCTTC. This encodes CASSQVDSVYGYTF.

This chain connects TRBV28 to TRBJ1-2, with a tentative D call TRBD1 (5 bases). Germline V gene sequence: CDR1 MDHEN, CDR2 SYDVKM. V gave up 5 bases and J gave up 5 bases, with 9 bases separating them. The CDR3 is 12 residues long. The CDR3 DNA reads as TGTGCCAGCAGTCTGGACAATTATGGCTACACCTTC. Its translation: CASSLDNYGYTF.

The chain is built from TRBV2 and TRBJ1-5; D possibly corresponds to TRBD1 (5 bases). The germline V gene has CDR1 SNHLY and CDR2 FYNNEI. This CDR3 comprises 15 residues. Trimming took 2 bases from V and 3 from J, leaving 11 bases between them. CDR3 sequence: CASSEQGGINQPQHF. The CDR3 nucleotides read TGTGCCAGCAGTGAACAGGGAGGGATCAATCAGCCCCAGCATTTT.

The chain employs TRBV7-9 and TRBJ2-5, with 13 bases that match TRBD2. The CDR3 runs to 15 residues. Germline values: CDR1 SEHNR, CDR2 FQNEAQ (reference sequence). V shed 5 bases, J shed 5 bases, and the junction held 5 bases outside the gene matches. The CDR3 bases are TGTGCCAGCAGCCGGATGGGACTAGCGGGGGAGACCCAGTACTTC. Its protein is CASSRMGLAGETQYF.

This clone was observed a single time. The chain uses TRBV5-6 and TRBJ2-7; 12 bases match TRBD1. In germline, CDR1 is SGHDT, CDR2 YYEEEE. This CDR3 is 15 amino acids long. J was trimmed by 4 bases and V by 1 base; bases with no gene match: 3. CDR3 sequence reads: CASSLRDRGLYEQYF. CDR3 coding DNA: TGTGCCAGCAGCTTGCGGGACAGGGGGCTGTACGAGCAGTACTTC.